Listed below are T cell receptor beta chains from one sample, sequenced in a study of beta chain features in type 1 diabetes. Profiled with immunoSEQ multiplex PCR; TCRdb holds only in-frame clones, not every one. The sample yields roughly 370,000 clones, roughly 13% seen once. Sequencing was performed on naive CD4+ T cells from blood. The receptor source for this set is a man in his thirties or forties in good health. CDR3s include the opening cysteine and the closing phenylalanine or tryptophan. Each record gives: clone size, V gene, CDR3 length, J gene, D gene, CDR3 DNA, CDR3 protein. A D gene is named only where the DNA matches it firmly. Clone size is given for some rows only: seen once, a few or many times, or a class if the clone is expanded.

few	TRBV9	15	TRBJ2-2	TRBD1	TGTGCCAGCAACAGCCAGACAGGGGTCACCGGGGAGCTGTTTTTT	CASNSQTGVTGELFF
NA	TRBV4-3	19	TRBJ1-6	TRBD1	TGCGCCAGCAGCCAAGCAGTCGTAGTGGGGAACAGGGGCCATTCACCCCTCCACTTT	CASSQAVVVGNRGHSPLHF
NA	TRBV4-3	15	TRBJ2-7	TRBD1	TGCGCCAGCAGCCGGGACGGGACAGGGGGCTACGAGCAGTACTTC	CASSRDGTGGYEQYF
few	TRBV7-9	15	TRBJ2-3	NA	TGTGCCAGCAGCTTAGATGGGTTCCGGACAGATACGCAGTATTTT	CASSLDGFRTDTQYF
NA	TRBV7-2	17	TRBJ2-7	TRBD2	TGTGCCAGCAGCTTAGCTGGGACTAGCGGGGGGGCCTACGAGCAGTACTTC	CASSLAGTSGGAYEQYF
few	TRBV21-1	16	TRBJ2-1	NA	TGTGCCAGCAGGGGACGGAAGCGGGGGGCCCCCAATGAGCAGTTCTTC	CASRGRKRGAPNEQFF
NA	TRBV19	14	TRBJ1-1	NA	TGTGCTACCGAATTGGGGCGGTTGGGTACTGAAGCTTTCTTT	CATELGRLGTEAFF
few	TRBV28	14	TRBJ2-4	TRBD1	TGTGCCAGCAGTCTCCGGGACAGGGCCAACATTCAGTACTTC	CASSLRDRANIQYF
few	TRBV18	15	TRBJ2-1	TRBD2	TGTGCCAGCTCACCAGGGGAGGGCCCTTACAATGAGCAGTTCTTC	CASSPGEGPYNEQFF
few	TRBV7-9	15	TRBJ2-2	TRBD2	TGTGCCAGCAGCTTCGGGACTAGCGGCACCGGGGAGCTGTTTTTT	CASSFGTSGTGELFF
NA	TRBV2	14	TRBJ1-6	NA	TGTGCCAGCAATTGGTGGGATGGGAATTCACCCCTCCACTTT	CASNWWDGNSPLHF
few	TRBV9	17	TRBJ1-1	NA	TGTGCCAGCAGCGTAGCAGCGGACACGGATTCGGGCACTGAAGCTTTCTTT	CASSVAADTDSGTEAFF
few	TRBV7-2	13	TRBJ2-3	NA	TGTGCCAGCAGCTTAGCTAACACAGATACGCAGTATTTT	CASSLANTDTQYF
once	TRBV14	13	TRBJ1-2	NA	TGTGCCAGCAGCCTCAAAAGGGGCGTTGGCTACACCTTC	CASSLKRGVGYTF
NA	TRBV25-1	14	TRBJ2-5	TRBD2	TGTGCCAGCAGTGAACTAGCGGGAGCTGAGACCCAGTACTTC	CASSELAGAETQYF
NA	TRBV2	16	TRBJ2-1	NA	TGTGCCAGCAGTGGTTCTTTAAAACGGAGGGGCAATGAGCAGTTCTTC	CASSGSLKRRGNEQFF
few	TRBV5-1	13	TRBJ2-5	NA	TGCGCCAGCAGCCAACCCCAGGGGGAGACCCAGTACTTC	CASSQPQGETQYF
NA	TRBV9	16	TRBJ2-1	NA	TGTGCCAGCAGCCCCCGGGGGACTCAACCGGGCAATGAGCAGTTCTTC	CASSPRGTQPGNEQFF
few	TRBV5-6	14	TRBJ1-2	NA	TGTGCCAGCAGCTTGGCTCCAGGCCCATATGGCTACACCTTC	CASSLAPGPYGYTF
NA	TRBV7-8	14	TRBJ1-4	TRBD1	TGTGCCAGCAGCTCGGGACAGGGCAACGAAAAACTGTTTTTT	CASSSGQGNEKLFF
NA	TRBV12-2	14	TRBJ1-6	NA	TGTGCAAGTCGCGCCCATCGTACTAATTCACCCCTCCACTTT	CASRAHRTNSPLHF
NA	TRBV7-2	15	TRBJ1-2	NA	TGTGCCAGCAGTTTCGGCCGGACGGGAGGATATGGCTACACCTTC	CASSFGRTGGYGYTF
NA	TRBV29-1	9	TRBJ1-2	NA	TGCAGCTCCGACCCCGGCTACACCTTC	CSSDPGYTF
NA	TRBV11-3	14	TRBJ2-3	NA	TGTGCCAGCAGCCGCGCCGGGGCCGTAGATACGCAGTATTTT	CASSRAGAVDTQYF
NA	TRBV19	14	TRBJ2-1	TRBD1	TGTGCCAGTAGAGGGGACAGGGTCGTCGGTGAGCAGTTCTTC	CASRGDRVVGEQFF
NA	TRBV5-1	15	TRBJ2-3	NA	TGCGCCAGCGGTTCGTGGGACGGTAGCACAGATACGCAGTATTTT	CASGSWDGSTDTQYF
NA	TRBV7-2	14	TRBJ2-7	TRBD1	TGTGCCAGCAGCTTAGGACAGGGGCTCCACGAGCAGTACTTC	CASSLGQGLHEQYF
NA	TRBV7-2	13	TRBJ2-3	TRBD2	TGTGCCAGCCTAGCGGGAGTCGGAGATACGCAGTATTTT	CASLAGVGDTQYF
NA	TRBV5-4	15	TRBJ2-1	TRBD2	TGTGCCAGCAGCCGTAGCGGGAACTCCTACAATGAGCAGTTCTTC	CASSRSGNSYNEQFF
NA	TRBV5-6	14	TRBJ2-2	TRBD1	TGTGCCAGCAGCGTAGACAGGGATCCCGGGGAGCTGTTTTTT	CASSVDRDPGELFF
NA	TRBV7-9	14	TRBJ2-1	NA	TGTGCCAGCAGCTTTCGGCACAGTGGCAATGAGCAGTTCTTC	CASSFRHSGNEQFF
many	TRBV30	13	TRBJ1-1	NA	TGTGCCTGGAGTGTCGGTGGAGGGACTGAAGCTTTCTTT	CAWSVGGGTEAFF
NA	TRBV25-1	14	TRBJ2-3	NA	TGTGCCAGCAGTTTAGCGGCTACCACAGATACGCAGTATTTT	CASSLAATTDTQYF
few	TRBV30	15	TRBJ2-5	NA	TGTGCCTGGAGTCTACGGTTCGAAGTGGGTGAGACCCAGTACTTC	CAWSLRFEVGETQYF
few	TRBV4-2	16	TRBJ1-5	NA	TGTGCCAGCAGCCAAGATCCGCAGGGTAATAATCAGCCCCAGCATTTT	CASSQDPQGNNQPQHF
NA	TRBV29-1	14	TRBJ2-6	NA	TGCAGCGTTGATGGGGGCTCTGGGGCCAACGTCCTGACTTTC	CSVDGGSGANVLTF
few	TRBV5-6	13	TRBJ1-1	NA	TGTGCCAGCAGCACTGGAGGGAACACTGAAGCTTTCTTT	CASSTGGNTEAFF
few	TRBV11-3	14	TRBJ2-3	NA	TGTGCCAGCAGCTCTACATCTAGCACAGATACGCAGTATTTT	CASSSTSSTDTQYF
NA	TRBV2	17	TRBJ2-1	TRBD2	TGTGCCAGCAGTCCTCGGACTAGCGGCCGCGGGGGGAATGAGCAGTTCTTC	CASSPRTSGRGGNEQFF
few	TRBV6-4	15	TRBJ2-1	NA	TGTGCCAGCAGTGAGGTCAGCGGGCCTCACAATGAGCAGTTCTTC	CASSEVSGPHNEQFF
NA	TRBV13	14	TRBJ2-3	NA	TGTGCCAGCAGTGAGAGGCTCCTCGCAGATACGCAGTATTTT	CASSERLLADTQYF
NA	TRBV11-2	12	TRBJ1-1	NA	TGTGCCAGCAGCTTGGCAGTCACTGAAGCTTTCTTT	CASSLAVTEAFF
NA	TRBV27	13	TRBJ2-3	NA	TGTGCCAGCAGTTCTGCATTCACAGATACGCAGTATTTT	CASSSAFTDTQYF
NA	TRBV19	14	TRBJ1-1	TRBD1	TGTGCCAGTAGTCCTAGACAGGGGGCAACTGAAGCTTTCTTT	CASSPRQGATEAFF
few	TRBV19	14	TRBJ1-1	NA	TGTGCCAGTAGTATAGATCTATTGAACACTGAAGCTTTCTTT	CASSIDLLNTEAFF
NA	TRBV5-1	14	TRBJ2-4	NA	TGCGCCAGCAGCTTAGGGGACGGGGAAAACATTCAGTACTTC	CASSLGDGENIQYF
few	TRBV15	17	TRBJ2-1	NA	TGTGCCACCAGCAGAGGATCCGGGGGGCATATCTACAATGAGCAGTTCTTC	CATSRGSGGHIYNEQFF